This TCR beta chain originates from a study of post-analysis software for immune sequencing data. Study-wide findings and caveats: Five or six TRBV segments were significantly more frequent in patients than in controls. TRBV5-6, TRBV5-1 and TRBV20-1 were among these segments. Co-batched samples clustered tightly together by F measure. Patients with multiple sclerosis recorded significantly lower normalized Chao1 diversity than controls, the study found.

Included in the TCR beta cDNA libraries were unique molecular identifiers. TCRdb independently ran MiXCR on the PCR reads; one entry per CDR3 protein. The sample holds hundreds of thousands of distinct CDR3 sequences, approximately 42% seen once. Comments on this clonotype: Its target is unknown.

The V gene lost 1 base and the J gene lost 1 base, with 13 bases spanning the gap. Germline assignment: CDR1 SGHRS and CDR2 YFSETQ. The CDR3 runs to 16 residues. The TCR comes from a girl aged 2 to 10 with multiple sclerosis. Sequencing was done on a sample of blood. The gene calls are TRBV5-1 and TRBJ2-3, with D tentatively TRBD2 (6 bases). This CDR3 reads CASSLLPSERTDTQYF. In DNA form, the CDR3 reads TGCGCCAGCAGCTTGCTTCCTAGCGAACGCACAGATACGCAGTATTTT.